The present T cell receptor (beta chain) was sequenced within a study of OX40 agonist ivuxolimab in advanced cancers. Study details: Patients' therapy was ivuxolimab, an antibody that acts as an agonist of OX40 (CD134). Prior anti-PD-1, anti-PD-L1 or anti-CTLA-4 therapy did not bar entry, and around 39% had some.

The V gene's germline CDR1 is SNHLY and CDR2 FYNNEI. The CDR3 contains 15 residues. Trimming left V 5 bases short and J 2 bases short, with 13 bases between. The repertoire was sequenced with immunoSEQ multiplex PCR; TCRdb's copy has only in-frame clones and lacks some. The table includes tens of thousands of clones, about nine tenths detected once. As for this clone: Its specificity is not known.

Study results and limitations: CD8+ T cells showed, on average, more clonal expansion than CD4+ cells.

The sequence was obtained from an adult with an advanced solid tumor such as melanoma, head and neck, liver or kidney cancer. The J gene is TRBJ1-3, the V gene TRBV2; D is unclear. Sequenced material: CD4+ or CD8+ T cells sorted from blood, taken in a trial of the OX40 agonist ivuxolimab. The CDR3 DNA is TGTGCCAGCAGTAAGGACGCGGCGGCTGGAAACACCATATATTTT. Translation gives CASSKDAAAGNTIYF. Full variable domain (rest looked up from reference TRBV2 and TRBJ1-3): EPEVTQTPSHQVTQMGQEVILRCVPISNHLYFYWYRQILGQKVEFLVSFYNNEISEKSEIFDDQFSVERPDGSNFTLKIRSTKLEDSAMYFCASSKDAAAGNTIYFGEGSWLTVV.